This TCR beta chain was obtained from a study of blood T cell repertoires in COVID-19. Overall study context: Acute and convalescent COVID-19 samples came from the United States, Italy and Spain.

This clone appeared once. CDR1 and CDR2 (germline): SQVTM, ANQGSEA. This CDR3 contains 12 residues. The V end was cut by 7 bases, the J end by 0 bases, with 9 bases between. Authors' data handling: The authors estimated nucleated cell counts from reference gene primer amplification. Using immunoSEQ multiplex PCR, the repertoire was profiled, and TCRdb retains in-frame clones only, with some absent. For V, J and clone size, that table is used; D and trimming come from the DNA. The table includes 250,000 to 300,000 clones, roughly 85% detected once. The chain joins TRBV29-1 to TRBJ2-5, with a weak D call TRBD1 (5 bases). Sequenced input: peripheral blood. This sequence originates from a man between 50 and 59 years old with active or convalescent COVID-19. The CDR3 coding sequence is TGCAGCGCCGACAGATACCAAGAGACCCAGTACTTC. The encoded protein is CSADRYQETQYF.